The following is a TCR beta chain sequence with its context. The source of the sample is a study of cytomegalovirus exposure and HLA in healthy donors. A multiplex PCR was run with 60 Vbeta primers and 13 Jbeta primers. TCRdb's table, derived via immunoSEQ multiplex PCR, lists solely in-frame clones and lacks some. The sample yields about 180,000 clones, 82% seen once. The CDR3 contains 15 residues. The V and J ends lost 5 bases and 2 bases respectively, with 15 bases between them. Germline values: CDR1 SGDLS, CDR2 YYNGEE. This rearrangement joins TRBV9 to TRBJ2-3; tentative D call: TRBD2 (6 bases). The receptor comes from a man between 35 and 55 years old in good health and CMV-seronegative. The sequencing sample was made of PBMCs. This CDR3 reads CASSDGGAATDTQYF. The CDR3 coding sequence is TGTGCCAGCAGTGATGGAGGGGCAGCCACAGATACGCAGTATTTT. The complete variable domain, with remaining parts taken from reference TRBV9 and TRBJ2-3, reads DSGVTQTPKHLITATGQRVTLRCSPRSGDLSVYWYQQSLDQGLQFLIQYYNGEERAKGNILERFSAQQFPDLHSELNLSSLELGDSALYFCASSDGGAATDTQYFGPGTRLTVL.